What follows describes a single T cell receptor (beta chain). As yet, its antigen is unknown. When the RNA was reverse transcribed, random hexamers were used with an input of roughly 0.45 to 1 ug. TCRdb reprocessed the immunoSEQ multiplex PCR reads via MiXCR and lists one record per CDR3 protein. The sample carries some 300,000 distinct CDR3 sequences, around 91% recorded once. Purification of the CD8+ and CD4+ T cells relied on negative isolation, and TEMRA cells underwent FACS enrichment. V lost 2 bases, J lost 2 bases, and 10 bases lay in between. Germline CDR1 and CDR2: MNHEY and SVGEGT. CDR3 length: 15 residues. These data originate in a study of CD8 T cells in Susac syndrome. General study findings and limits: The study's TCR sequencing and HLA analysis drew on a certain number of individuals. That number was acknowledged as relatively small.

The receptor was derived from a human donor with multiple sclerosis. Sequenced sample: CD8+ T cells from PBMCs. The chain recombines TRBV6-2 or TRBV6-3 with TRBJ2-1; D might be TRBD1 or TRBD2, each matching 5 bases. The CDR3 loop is CASSYQRGTYNEQFF. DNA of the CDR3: TGTGCCAGCAGTTACCAGAGGGGAACCTACAATGAGCAGTTCTTC.